These 20 T cell receptor beta chains were all obtained from the same sample, sequenced in a study of regulatory T cells in long-lasting Graves disease. Stated time point: persistent/refractory GD, antithyroid drugs over 5 years with positive TRAb. Isolated PBMC RNA provided the starting material for the TCR library. Arm-PCR with iRepertoire HTBI primers amplified the CDR3 regions for these TCR beta libraries. TCRdb reprocessed the multiplex PCR reads via MiXCR and lists one record per CDR3 protein. Counted here are 350,000 to 450,000 distinct CDR3 sequences, roughly 24% occurring once; the ten biggest clones make up 25% to 30%. The sequencing used peripheral blood mononuclear cells (PBMCs), collected when the disease was refractory, from a patient treated with antithyroid drugs. Every receptor here comes from a woman in her thirties or forties with Graves disease.

This chain connects TRBV6-2 or TRBV6-3 to TRBJ2-1, with TRBD2 matching over 12 bases. The length of the CDR3 is 17 residues. CDR1 is MNHEY, CDR2 SVGEGT, per germline. V lost 2 bases and J lost 8; bases outside the gene matches: 10. Here the CDR3 reads CASSYPLAGGPLDEQFF. The CDR3 region has the DNA TGTGCCAGCAGTTACCCTCTAGCGGGAGGGCCTTTGGATGAGCAGTTCTTC.

This clonotype was seen more than once but under ten times. The chain links TRBV20-1 to TRBJ1-4, with D tentatively TRBD1 (5 bases). The V end lost 3 bases, the J end lost 4 bases, and 6 bases lay between the germline ends. The CDR3 consists of 12 residues. The germline V gene has CDR1 DFQATT and CDR2 SNEGSKA (reference sequence). The CDR3 DNA sequence: TGCAGTGCTAGCGACAGTAATGAAAAACTGTTTTTT. Residues: CSASDSNEKLFF.

The chain has TRBV20-1 and TRBJ2-5, with D possibly TRBD1 on 6 matching bases. Germline lookup yields CDR1 DFQATT and CDR2 SNEGSKA (reference sequence). V lost 3 bases to trimming and J lost 0 bases, with 11 bases between them. The CDR3 has 14 amino acids. CDR3 loop: CSASFGQHQETQYF. The DNA of the CDR3 is TGCAGTGCTAGTTTTGGACAGCACCAAGAGACCCAGTACTTC.

This clonotype was found a few times. The chain employs TRBV27 and TRBJ2-7; 10 bases map to TRBD1. The germline V gene encodes CDR1 MNHEY and CDR2 SMNVEV (reference sequence). Unmatched junction bases numbered 7, after V lost 6 bases and J lost 2 bases. This CDR3 has 15 amino acids. The CDR3 loop reads CASSPDRGLTYEQYF. As DNA, the CDR3 is TGTGCCAGCAGCCCTGACAGGGGGCTTACCTACGAGCAGTACTTC.

Comment on this clonotype: A much larger clone lies one base from this, so it may be a read error. CDR3 nucleotides: TGTGCCAGCAGTTTAGCCCGTTGGCCGACCCAGTGCTTC. As protein: CASSLARWPTQCF. V is TRBV12-3 or TRBV12-4 and J is TRBJ2-5; D ambiguous. CDR3 length: 13 residues.

This clonotype was counted at least ten times. The chain is built from TRBV2 and TRBJ2-7; D might be TRBD1 (5 bases). The CDR3 loop spans 14 amino acids. V lost 4 bases, J lost 4 bases, and 14 bases lay in between. Germline CDR1 is SNHLY and CDR2 is FYNNEI. The CDR3 protein is CASSALRSGYEQYF. The CDR3, as DNA: TGTGCCAGCAGTGCATTACGCTCAGGGTACGAGCAGTACTTC.

The chain links TRBV28 to TRBJ1-1, with 9 nucleotides matching TRBD1. The CDR3 loop spans 13 amino acids. V dropped 6 bases and J dropped 7; count of bases not matched to a gene: 6. Germline assignment: CDR1 MDHEN and CDR2 SYDVKM. CDR3 bases: TGTGCCAGCAGCCGGGACAGGGCCATTGAAGCTTTCTTT. It is translated as CASSRDRAIEAFF.

The chain combines TRBV18 with TRBJ2-5; D is unresolved. Trimming shortened V by 2 bases and J by 2 bases, and 12 bases separated the two germline ends. This CDR3 has 15 amino acids. Germline loops: CDR1 KGHSH, CDR2 LQKENI. CDR3 DNA: TGTGCCAGCTCACCAAGGGCAGCCACGCAAGAGACCCAGTACTTC. Encoded protein: CASSPRAATQETQYF. The full variable domain, rest sourced from reference TRBV18 and TRBJ2-5, is NAGVMQNPRHLVRRRGQEARLRCSPMKGHSHVYWYRQLPEEGLKFMVYLQKENIIDESGMPKERFSAEFPKEGPSILRIQQVVRGDSAAYFCASSPRAATQETQYFGPGTRLLVL.

This clonotype occurred many times. The rearrangement uses TRBV19 and TRBJ1-2; D gene unclear. The V end lost 5 bases, the J end lost 6 bases, and 13 bases lay between the germline ends. Germline V gene lookup returns CDR1 LNHDA and CDR2 SQIVND (reference sequence). The CDR3 spans 13 residues. CDR3 sequence: CASSLGKYDGYTF. As DNA, the CDR3 is TGTGCCAGTAGTCTCGGAAAGTATGATGGCTACACCTTC.

The chain joins TRBV29-1 to TRBJ1-1; 7 bases align to TRBD1. From germline, CDR1 is SQVTM and CDR2 ANQGSEA. Trimming cost V 7 bases and J 0 bases; bases outside gene matches: 14. The CDR3 length is 16 residues. The CDR3 bases are TGCAGCGCTGGGGGACAGCGGGGTTTAATGAACACTGAAGCTTTCTTT. This translates into CSAGGQRGLMNTEAFF. Using reference TRBV29-1 and TRBJ1-1 for the parts outside the CDR3, the full variable domain is SAVISQKPSRDICQRGTSLTIQCQVDSQVTMMFWYRQQPGQSLTLIATANQGSEATYESGFVIDKFPISRPNLTFSTLTVSNMSPEDSSIYLCSAGGQRGLMNTEAFFGQGTRLTVV.

This clonotype was counted ten times or more. V and J are TRBV24-1 and TRBJ2-7; TRBD2 matches at 14 bases. CDR1 and CDR2 (germline): KGHDR, SFDVKD. Trimming at V came to 4 bases and at J to 5 bases, leaving 3 bases not matched to a gene. The CDR3 length is 15 residues. The CDR3 protein is CATSDRGLAGDEQYF. The CDR3 region has the DNA TGTGCCACCAGTGACAGGGGACTAGCGGGAGACGAGCAGTACTTC.

This clonotype was recorded many times. The chain couples TRBV28 to TRBJ1-2; D ambiguous. Trimming cost V 2 bases and J 1 base, with 17 bases left between them. This CDR3 comprises 17 residues. Per germline, CDR1 MDHEN and CDR2 SYDVKM. The CDR3 sequence is CASSLTSASSGNYGYTF. The CDR3 DNA reads as TGTGCCAGCAGTTTAACATCGGCCTCATCCGGTAACTATGGCTACACCTTC.

This clonotype was counted a few times. The chain carries TRBV9 and TRBJ2-2, with TRBD1 as a possible D gene (6 bases). The germline CDR1 and CDR2 sequences are SGDLS and YYNGEE. Trimming removed 4 bases from V and 1 base from J, with 14 bases in between. This CDR3 has 16 amino acids. The CDR3 sequence: CASSPTDRKNTGELFF. In nucleotides, the CDR3 is TGTGCCAGCAGCCCCACGGACAGAAAGAACACCGGGGAGCTGTTTTTT.

This clonotype came up many times. The CDR3 loop is CASSEVGLNTEAFF. The CDR3 nucleotides are TGTGCCAGCAGTGAAGTCGGTCTGAACACTGAAGCTTTCTTT. The chain combines TRBV2 with TRBJ1-1; D uncertain. The CDR3 totals 14 residues. Between the trimmed V and J ends, which lost 1 base and 0 bases, there was a span of 6 bases. Germline CDR1 is SNHLY and CDR2 is FYNNEI.

This clonotype has at least ten counts. The V and J genes are TRBV6-1 and TRBJ1-5; 8 bases map to TRBD1. Germline V gene data show CDR1 as MNHNS and CDR2 as SASEGT. The CDR3 runs 15 residues. With V trimmed by 6 bases and J by 4 bases, 8 bases remained unmatched. DNA of the CDR3: TGTGCCAGCAGGGCGGACAGGGTGGCGAATCAGCCCCAGCATTTT. Translated, it gives CASRADRVANQPQHF.

This clonotype has just a few counts. The chain couples TRBV25-1 to TRBJ2-5, with 9 bases identical to TRBD2. Germline V gene data show CDR1 as MGHDK and CDR2 as SYGVNS. The length of the CDR3 is 12 residues. V shed 6 bases and J 5 bases; nucleotides not matched to a gene: 1. CDR3 DNA: TGTGCCAGCAGCGGACTAGCGGAGACCCAGTACTTC. This codes for CASSGLAETQYF.

At least ten counts were recorded for this clonotype. The V gene is TRBV2, the J gene TRBJ1-1; D not certain. The V and J ends lost 7 bases and 6 bases respectively, with 15 bases between them. Germline V lookup: CDR1 SNHLY, CDR2 FYNNEI. The CDR3 covers 13 residues. CDR3 protein: CASIETSFAEAFF. The CDR3 nucleotides are TGTGCCAGCATCGAGACCTCCTTCGCTGAAGCTTTCTTT.

This clonotype was counted at least ten times. The rearrangement links TRBV6-5 to TRBJ2-5; a weak D match, TRBD1 (5 bases). This CDR3 contains 14 residues. With 0 bases removed from V and 4 bases from J, the gap between germline ends came to 9 bases. Germline V lookup: CDR1 MNHEY, CDR2 SVGAGI. The CDR3 coding sequence is TGTGCCAGCAGTTACTCAGGCAGGGTAGAGACCCAGTACTTC. This gives the protein CASSYSGRVETQYF.

The chain carries TRBV7-8 and TRBJ1-5; 7 bases agree with TRBD1. The germline V gene has CDR1 SGHVS and CDR2 FQNEAQ. The V gene end was trimmed by 5 bases and the J gene end by 6 bases; junction bases not matched to a gene: 7. The CDR3 is 14 amino acids. The CDR3 region has the DNA TGTGCCAGCAGCGAATACAGGGGAGGTCAGCCCCAGCATTTT. This gives the protein CASSEYRGGQPQHF.

For this clonotype: This clone may be a read error of a much larger clone one base away. The chain carries TRBV6-2 or TRBV6-3 and TRBJ2-7; D could derive from TRBD1 or TRBD2 (5 bases each). V lost 5 bases to trimming and J lost 6 bases, with 11 bases between them. The germline V gene has CDR1 MNHEY and CDR2 SVGEGT. The CDR3 is 12 amino acids. CDR3 nucleotides: TGTGCCAGCAGTAAGGGACCCTTCGAGCAGTACTTC. It encodes CASSKGPFEQYF.